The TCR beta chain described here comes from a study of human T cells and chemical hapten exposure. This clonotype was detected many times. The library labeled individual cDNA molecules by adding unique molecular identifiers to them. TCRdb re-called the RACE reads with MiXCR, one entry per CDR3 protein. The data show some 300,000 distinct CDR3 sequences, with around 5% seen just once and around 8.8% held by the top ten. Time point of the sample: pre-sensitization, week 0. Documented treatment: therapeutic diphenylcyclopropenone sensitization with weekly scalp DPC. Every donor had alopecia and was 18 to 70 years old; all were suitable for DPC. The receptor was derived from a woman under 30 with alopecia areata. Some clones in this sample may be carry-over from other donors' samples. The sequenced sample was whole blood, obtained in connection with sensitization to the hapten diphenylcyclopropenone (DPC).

The CDR3 sequence is CASSSGRPGSTDTQYF. CDR3 bases: TGTGCCAGCTCATCGGGCCGGCCCGGCAGCACAGATACGCAGTATTTT. V gene TRBV18 combines with J gene TRBJ2-3; D is ambiguous. The CDR3 is 16 residues long. V was shortened by 5 bases and J by 0 bases, with 15 bases between the two germline ends. CDR1 is KGHSH and CDR2 is LQKENI in the germline V gene.